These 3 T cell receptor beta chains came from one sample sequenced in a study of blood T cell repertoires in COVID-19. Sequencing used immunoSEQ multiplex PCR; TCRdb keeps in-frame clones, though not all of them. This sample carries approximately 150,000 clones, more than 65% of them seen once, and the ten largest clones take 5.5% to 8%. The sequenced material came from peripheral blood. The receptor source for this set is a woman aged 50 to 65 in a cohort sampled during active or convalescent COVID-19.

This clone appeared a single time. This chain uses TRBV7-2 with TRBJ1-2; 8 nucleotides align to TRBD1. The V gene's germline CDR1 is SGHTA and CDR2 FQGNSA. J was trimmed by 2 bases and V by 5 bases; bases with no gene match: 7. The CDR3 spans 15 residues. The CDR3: CASSPEGTGNYGYTF. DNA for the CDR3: TGTGCCAGCAGCCCCGAAGGGACAGGCAACTATGGCTACACCTTC.

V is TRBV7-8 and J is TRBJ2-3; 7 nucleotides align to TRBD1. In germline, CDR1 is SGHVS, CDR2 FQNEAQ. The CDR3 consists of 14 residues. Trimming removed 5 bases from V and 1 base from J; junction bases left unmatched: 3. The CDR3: CASSRGGRTDTQYF. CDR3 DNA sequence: TGTGCCAGCAGCCGAGGGGGCCGCACAGATACGCAGTATTTT.

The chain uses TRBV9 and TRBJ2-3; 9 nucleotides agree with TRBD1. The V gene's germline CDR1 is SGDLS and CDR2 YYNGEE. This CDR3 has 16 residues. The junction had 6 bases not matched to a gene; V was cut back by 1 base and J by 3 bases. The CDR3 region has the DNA TGTGCCAGCAGCGTAACAGGACAGGGGATTACAGATACGCAGTATTTT. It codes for CASSVTGQGITDTQYF.